This TCR beta chain was found in a study of OX40 agonist ivuxolimab in advanced cancers. Study-level background: The diagnoses of dose-escalation patients were hepatocellular carcinoma, melanoma, renal cell or head and neck cancer.

CDR3 length: 13 amino acids. Germline CDR1 and CDR2: SEHNR and FQNEAQ (reference sequence). V was cut by 2 bases and J by 9 bases, with 11 bases left in between. Study-wide results and limits: Among the lowest peripheral clonal expansion occurred in 0.1-3.0 mg/kg partial responders.

Notes on this clone: Its antigen is unknown.

Data came from immunoSEQ multiplex PCR; TCRdb stores just in-frame clones and leaves some out. There are roughly 99,000 clones in the sample; about 91% occur only once, and about 1.2% lies in the top ten. The source is an adult with an advanced solid tumor such as melanoma, head and neck, liver or kidney cancer. The sequencing here drew on CD4+ or CD8+ T cells sorted from blood, taken in a trial of the OX40 agonist ivuxolimab. The chain combines TRBV7-9 with TRBJ2-1; D possibly corresponds to TRBD1 (6 bases). The CDR3 DNA reads TGTGCCAGCAGCTTACAGGGGTACGGTGAGCAGTTCTTC. It yields the protein CASSLQGYGEQFF.